This T cell receptor beta chain derives from a study of CXCR3-negative and CXCR3-positive naive CD8 T cells. Study conclusions and caveats: Similar TRBV-TRBJ gene usage was seen in naive CXCR3-negative and CXCR3-positive cells, but not in memory cells.

CD45RO-CCR7+CD27+CD95- marked naive CD8+ T cells. CDR3 length equals 16 residues. Germline-derived CDR1 and CDR2 are MNHEY and SMNVEV (reference sequence). Preparation of TRB cDNA libraries relied on 5' RACE carrying UMI labels. With the 5' RACE reads reprocessed, TCRdb shows one record per CDR3 protein and no DNA. Across approximately 74,000 distinct CDR3 sequences, the top ten clones capture about 1.4% of the sample. Concerning this clonotype itself: The antigen is unknown.

The receptor's source is a human donor in good health. Some clones in this sample may be carry-over from other donors' samples. The genes are TRBV27 and TRBJ2-7; the D gene TCRdb calls, TRBD2, cannot be checked with no DNA. Sequencing input: naive CXCR3- CD8+ T cells from blood. Subset: CD45RO-CCR7+CD27+CD95- naive CD8+ T cells lacking CXCR3 (TNR3-). Here the CDR3 reads CASSLSLGPTGYEQYF.